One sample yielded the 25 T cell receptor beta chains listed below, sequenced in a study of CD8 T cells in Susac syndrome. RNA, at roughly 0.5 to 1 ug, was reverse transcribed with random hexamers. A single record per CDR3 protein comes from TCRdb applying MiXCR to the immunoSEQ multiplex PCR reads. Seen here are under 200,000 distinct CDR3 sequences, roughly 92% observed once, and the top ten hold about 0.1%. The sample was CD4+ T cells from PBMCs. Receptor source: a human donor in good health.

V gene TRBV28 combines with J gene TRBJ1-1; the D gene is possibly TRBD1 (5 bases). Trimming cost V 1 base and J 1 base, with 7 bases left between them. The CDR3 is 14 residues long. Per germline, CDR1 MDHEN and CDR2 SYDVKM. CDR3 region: CASSLFRGNTEAFF. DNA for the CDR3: TGTGCCAGCAGTTTATTTAGGGGGAACACTGAAGCTTTCTTT.

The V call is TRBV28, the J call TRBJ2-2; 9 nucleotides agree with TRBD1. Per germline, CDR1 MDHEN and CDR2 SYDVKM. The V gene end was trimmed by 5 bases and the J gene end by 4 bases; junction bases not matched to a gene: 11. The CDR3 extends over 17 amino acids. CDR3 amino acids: CASSLAPGQGGTGELFF. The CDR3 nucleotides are TGTGCCAGCAGTCTAGCACCGGGACAGGGAGGCACCGGGGAGCTGTTTTTT.

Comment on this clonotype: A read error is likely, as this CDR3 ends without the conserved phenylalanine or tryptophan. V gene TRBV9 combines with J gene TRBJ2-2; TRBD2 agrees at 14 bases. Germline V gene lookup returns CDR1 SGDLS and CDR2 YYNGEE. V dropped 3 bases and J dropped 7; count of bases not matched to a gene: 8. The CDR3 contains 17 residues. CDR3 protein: CASSGRLAGGPGGELFS. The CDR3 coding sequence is TGTGCCAGCAGCGGGAGACTAGCGGGGGGGCCGGGCGGGGAGCTGTTTTCT.

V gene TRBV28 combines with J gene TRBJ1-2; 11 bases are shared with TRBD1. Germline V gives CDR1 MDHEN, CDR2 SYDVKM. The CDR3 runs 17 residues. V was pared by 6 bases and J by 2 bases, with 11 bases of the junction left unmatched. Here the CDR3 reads CASRTSGQGARNYGYTF. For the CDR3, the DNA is TGTGCCAGCAGAACCTCAGGACAGGGGGCCCGAAACTATGGCTACACCTTC.

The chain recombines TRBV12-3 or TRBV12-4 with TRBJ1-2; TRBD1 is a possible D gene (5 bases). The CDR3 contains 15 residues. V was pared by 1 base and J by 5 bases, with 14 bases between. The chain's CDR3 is CASSLGAGFLYGYTF. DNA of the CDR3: TGTGCCAGCAGTTTAGGAGCAGGGTTCCTATATGGCTACACCTTC.

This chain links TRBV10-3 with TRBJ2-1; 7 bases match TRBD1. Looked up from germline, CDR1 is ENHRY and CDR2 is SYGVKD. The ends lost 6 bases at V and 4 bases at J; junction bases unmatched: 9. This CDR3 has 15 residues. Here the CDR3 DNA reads TGTGCCATCAGGGCGACAGGGACCCATTACAATGAGCAGTTCTTC. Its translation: CAIRATGTHYNEQFF.

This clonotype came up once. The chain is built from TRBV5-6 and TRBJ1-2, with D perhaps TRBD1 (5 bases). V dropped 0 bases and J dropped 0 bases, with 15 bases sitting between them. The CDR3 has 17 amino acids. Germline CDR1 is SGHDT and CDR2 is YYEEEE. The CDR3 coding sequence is TGTGCCAGCAGCTTGGAGGGCTCGCGCAGGGCTAACTATGGCTACACCTTC. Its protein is CASSLEGSRRANYGYTF.

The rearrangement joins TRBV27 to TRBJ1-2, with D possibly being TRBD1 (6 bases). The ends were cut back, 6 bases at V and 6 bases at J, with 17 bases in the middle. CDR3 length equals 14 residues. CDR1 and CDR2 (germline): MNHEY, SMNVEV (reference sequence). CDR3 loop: CASSRGGPPNGYTF. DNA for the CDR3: TGTGCCAGCAGCCGGGGGGGGCCGCCTAATGGCTACACCTTC.

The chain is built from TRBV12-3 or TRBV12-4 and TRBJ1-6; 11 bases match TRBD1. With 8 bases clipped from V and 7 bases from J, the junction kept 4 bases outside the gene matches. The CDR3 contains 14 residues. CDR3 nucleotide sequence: TGTGCCAGCGGGACAGGGGGTAACAATTCACCCCTCCACTTT. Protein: CASGTGGNNSPLHF.

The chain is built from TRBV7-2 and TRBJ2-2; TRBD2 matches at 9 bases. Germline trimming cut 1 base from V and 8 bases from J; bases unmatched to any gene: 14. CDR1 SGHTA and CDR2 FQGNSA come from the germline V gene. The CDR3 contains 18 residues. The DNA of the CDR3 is TGTGCCAGCAGCTTAGAATCCTACCATGGACTAGCGTCTGGGGAGCTGTTTTTT. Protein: CASSLESYHGLASGELFF.

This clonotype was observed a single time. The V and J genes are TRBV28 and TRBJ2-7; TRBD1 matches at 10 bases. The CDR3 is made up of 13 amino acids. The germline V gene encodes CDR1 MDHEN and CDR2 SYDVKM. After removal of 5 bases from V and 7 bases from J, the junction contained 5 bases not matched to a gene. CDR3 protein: CASSPGTGEEQYF. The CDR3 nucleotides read TGTGCCAGCAGTCCCGGGACAGGGGAAGAGCAGTACTTC.

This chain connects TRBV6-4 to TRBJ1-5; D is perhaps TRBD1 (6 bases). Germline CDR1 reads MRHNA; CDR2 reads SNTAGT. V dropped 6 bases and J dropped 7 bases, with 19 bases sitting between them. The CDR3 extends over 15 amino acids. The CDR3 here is CASSERGGGGQPQHF. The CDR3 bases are TGTGCCAGCAGCGAGAGGGGGGGCGGTGGACAGCCCCAGCATTTT.

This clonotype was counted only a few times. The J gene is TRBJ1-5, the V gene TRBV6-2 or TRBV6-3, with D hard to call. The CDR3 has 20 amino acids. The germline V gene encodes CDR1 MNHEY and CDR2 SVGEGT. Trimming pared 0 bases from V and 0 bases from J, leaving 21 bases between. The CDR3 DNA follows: TGTGCCAGCAGTTACTCAGGCGGCCCCGCTCAGGCGTATAGCAATCAGCCCCAGCATTTT. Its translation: CASSYSGGPAQAYSNQPQHF.

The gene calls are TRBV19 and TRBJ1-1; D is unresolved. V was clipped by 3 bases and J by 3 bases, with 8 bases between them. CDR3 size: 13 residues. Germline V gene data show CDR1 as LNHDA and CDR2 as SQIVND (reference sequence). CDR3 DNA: TGTGCCAGTAGTATGAGGCAGTACACTGAAGCTTTCTTT. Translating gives CASSMRQYTEAFF.

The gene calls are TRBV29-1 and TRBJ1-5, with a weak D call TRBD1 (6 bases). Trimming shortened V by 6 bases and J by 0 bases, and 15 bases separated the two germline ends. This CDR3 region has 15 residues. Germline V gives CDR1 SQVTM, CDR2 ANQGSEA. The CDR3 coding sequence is TGCAGCGTGGGGGGCCCCAGGGGTAGCAATCAGCCCCAGCATTTT. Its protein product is CSVGGPRGSNQPQHF.

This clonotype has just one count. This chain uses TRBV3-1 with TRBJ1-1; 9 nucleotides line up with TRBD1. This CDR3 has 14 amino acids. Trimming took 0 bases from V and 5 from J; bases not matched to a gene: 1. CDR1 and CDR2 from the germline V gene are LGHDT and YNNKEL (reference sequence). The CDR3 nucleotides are TGTGCCAGCAGCCAAGAGACAGGGGGGACTGAAGCTTTCTTT. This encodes CASSQETGGTEAFF. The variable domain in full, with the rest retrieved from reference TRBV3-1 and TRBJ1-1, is DTAVSQTPKYLVTQMGNDKSIKCEQNLGHDTMYWYKQDSKKFLKIMFSYNNKELIINETVPNRFSPKSPDKAHLNLHINSLELGDSAVYFCASSQETGGTEAFFGQGTRLTVV.

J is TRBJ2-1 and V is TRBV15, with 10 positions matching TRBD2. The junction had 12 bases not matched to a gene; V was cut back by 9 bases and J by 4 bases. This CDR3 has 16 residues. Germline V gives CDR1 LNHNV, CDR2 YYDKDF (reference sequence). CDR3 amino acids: CATWDQRGGTYNEQFF. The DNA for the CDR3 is TGTGCCACTTGGGATCAGCGGGGGGGCACTTACAATGAGCAGTTCTTC.

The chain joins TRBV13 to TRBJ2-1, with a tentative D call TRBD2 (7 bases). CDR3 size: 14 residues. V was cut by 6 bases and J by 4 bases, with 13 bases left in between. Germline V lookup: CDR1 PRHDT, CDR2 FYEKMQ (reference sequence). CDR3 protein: CASRGGALYNEQFF. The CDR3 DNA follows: TGTGCCAGCAGGGGGGGGGCCCTTTACAATGAGCAGTTCTTC.

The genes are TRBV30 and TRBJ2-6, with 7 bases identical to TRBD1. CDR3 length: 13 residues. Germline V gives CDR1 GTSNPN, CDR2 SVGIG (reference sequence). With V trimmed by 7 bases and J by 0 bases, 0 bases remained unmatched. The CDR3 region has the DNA TGTGCCTCAGGGGGCTCTGGGGCCAACGTCCTGACTTTC. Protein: CASGGSGANVLTF.

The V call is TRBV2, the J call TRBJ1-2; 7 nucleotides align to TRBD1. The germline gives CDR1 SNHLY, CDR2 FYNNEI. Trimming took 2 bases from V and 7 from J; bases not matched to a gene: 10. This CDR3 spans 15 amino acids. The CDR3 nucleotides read TGTGCCAGCAGTGAATTGGTAGGGGGCAAGGGTGGCTACACCTTC. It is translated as CASSELVGGKGGYTF.

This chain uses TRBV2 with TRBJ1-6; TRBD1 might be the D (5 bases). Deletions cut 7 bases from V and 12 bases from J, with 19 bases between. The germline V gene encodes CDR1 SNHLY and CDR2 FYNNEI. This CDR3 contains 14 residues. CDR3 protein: CASTPLRDVGPLHF. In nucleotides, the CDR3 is TGTGCCAGCACCCCCCTCCGGGACGTCGGACCCCTCCACTTT.

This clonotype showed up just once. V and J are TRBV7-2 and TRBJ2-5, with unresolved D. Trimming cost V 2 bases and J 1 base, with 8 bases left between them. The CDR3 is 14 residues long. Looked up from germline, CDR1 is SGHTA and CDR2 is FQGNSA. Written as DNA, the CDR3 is TGTGCCAGCAGCTTATTTGCCTCCCAAGAGACCCAGTACTTC. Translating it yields CASSLFASQETQYF.

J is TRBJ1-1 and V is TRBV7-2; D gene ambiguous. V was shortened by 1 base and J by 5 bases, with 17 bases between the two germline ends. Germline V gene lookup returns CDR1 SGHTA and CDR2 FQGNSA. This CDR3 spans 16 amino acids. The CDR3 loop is CASSLVAVGLGTEAFF. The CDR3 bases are TGTGCCAGCAGCTTAGTAGCGGTGGGGTTAGGTACTGAAGCTTTCTTT. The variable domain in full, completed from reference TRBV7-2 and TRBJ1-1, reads GAGVSQSPSNKVTEKGKDVELRCDPISGHTALYWYRQSLGQGLEFLIYFQGNSAPDKSGLPSDRFSAERTGGSVSTLTIQRTQQEDSAVYLCASSLVAVGLGTEAFFGQGTRLTVV.

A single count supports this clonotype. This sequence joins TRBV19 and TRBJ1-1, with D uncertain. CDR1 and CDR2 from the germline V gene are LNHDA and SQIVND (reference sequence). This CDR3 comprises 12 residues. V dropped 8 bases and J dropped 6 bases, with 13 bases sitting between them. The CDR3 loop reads CASRQSGSEAFF. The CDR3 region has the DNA TGTGCCAGTCGCCAGTCGGGCTCTGAAGCTTTCTTT.

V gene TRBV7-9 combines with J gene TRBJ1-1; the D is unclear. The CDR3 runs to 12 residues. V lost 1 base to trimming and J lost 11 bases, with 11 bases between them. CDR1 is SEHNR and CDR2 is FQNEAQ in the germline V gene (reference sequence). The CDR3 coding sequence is TGTGCCAGCAGCTTAGGGGATACTTGGGCTTTCTTT. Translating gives CASSLGDTWAFF.